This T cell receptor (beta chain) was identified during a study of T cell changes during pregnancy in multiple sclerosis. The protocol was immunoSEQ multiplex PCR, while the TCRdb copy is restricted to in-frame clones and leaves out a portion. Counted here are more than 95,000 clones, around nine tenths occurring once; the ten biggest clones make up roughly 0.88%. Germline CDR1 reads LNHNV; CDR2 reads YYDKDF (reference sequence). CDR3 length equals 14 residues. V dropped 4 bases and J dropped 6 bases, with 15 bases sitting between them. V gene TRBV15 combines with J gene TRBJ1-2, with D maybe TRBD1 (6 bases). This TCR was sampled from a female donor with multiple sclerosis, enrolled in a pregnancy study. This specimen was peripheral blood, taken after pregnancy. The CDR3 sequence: CATSTRQTGHGYTF. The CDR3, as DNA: TGTGCCACCAGCACACGCCAGACAGGACATGGCTACACCTTC.